These 32 T cell receptor beta chains were sequenced from one sample in a study of blood T cell repertoires in COVID-19. Data came from immunoSEQ multiplex PCR; TCRdb stores just in-frame clones and leaves some out. Found here are over 120,000 clones, under 90% of them singletons; the top ten hold about 7.5%. The sequenced sample consisted of peripheral blood. The receptor source for this set is a human donor in a cohort sampled during active COVID-19.

This chain links TRBV7-3 with TRBJ2-7; D possibly corresponds to TRBD2 (5 bases). This CDR3 region has 12 residues. From germline, CDR1 is SGHTA and CDR2 FQGTGA. V was clipped by 5 bases and J by 7 bases, with 12 bases between them. The chain's CDR3 is CASSPTTGEQYF. DNA of the CDR3: TGTGCCAGCAGCCCGACGACGGGGGAGCAGTACTTC.

This clone was observed once. The rearrangement joins TRBV29-1 to TRBJ1-1; TRBD1 aligns across 9 bases. The ends lost 3 bases at V and 4 bases at J; junction bases unmatched: 3. The CDR3 is 13 amino acids. CDR1 SQVTM and CDR2 ANQGSEA come from the germline V gene. Here the CDR3 reads CSVEGQGRTEAFF. CDR3 DNA: TGCAGCGTTGAGGGACAGGGTCGCACTGAAGCTTTCTTT.

The chain joins TRBV2 to TRBJ1-2; 7 bases line up with TRBD1. V was clipped by 4 bases and J by 0 bases; unmatched bases: 14. Germline CDR1 and CDR2: SNHLY and FYNNEI. The length of the CDR3 is 18 residues. The CDR3 nucleotides are TGTGCCAGCAGTGCCAGGGGGTACCAACCACTAACTAACTATGGCTACACCTTC. Its translation is CASSARGYQPLTNYGYTF.

This chain connects TRBV7-2 to TRBJ2-3, with D possibly matching TRBD2 (5 bases). The V end was cut by 7 bases, the J end by 0 bases, with 20 bases between. CDR3 length: 17 residues. Germline lookup yields CDR1 SGHTA and CDR2 FQGNSA. The DNA for the CDR3 is TGTGCCAGCACCTCTTTTGGGAGTGGGGAAAGCACAGATACGCAGTATTTT. Translating it yields CASTSFGSGESTDTQYF. Filled out from reference TRBV7-2 and TRBJ2-3, the complete variable domain reads GAGVSQSPSNKVTEKGKDVELRCDPISGHTALYWYRQSLGQGLEFLIYFQGNSAPDKSGLPSDRFSAERTGGSVSTLTIQRTQQEDSAVYLCASTSFGSGESTDTQYFGPGTRLTVL.

The CDR3 nucleotides are TGCAGCGTTCTTTCTAGCGGGAGGGTCCTTGCCAAAAACATTCAGTACTTC. This gives the protein CSVLSSGRVLAKNIQYF. J is TRBJ2-4 and V is TRBV29-1; TRBD2 aligns across 12 bases. The CDR3 sequence is 17 residues long. Trimming cost V 5 bases and J 1 base; bases outside gene matches: 9. Germline V gives CDR1 SQVTM, CDR2 ANQGSEA.

This chain links TRBV27 with TRBJ1-6; the D gene is possibly TRBD1 (5 bases). Trimming pared 5 bases from V and 5 bases from J, leaving 10 bases between. This CDR3 is built from 14 residues. Germline V gives CDR1 MNHEY, CDR2 SMNVEV (reference sequence). This CDR3 is CASSMTVHNSPLHF. The CDR3 DNA follows: TGTGCCAGCAGTATGACAGTGCATAATTCACCCCTCCACTTT.

The chain is built from TRBV21-1 and TRBJ2-1; the table's TRBD2 call for D was not verified on the DNA. TRBV21-1 is a pseudogene locus. This CDR3 is 16 amino acids long. Written as DNA, the CDR3 is TGTGCCAGCAGCAAACCGGGACTTAAGCAGGTGGATGAGCAGTTCTTC. It encodes CASSKPGLKQVDEQFF.

As concerns this clone: Other DNA sequences from this sample encode an identical CDR3 as well. V and J are TRBV28 and TRBJ2-7; TRBD1 might be the D (5 bases). Germline-derived CDR1 and CDR2 are MDHEN and SYDVKM. Trimming removed 2 bases at V and 4 bases at J, with 6 bases between. This CDR3 has 12 amino acids. The CDR3 spells CASSLQGYEQYF. Here the CDR3 DNA reads TGTGCCAGCAGTTTACAGGGTTACGAGCAGTACTTC.

This chain connects TRBV20-1 to TRBJ1-2; a possible D gene is TRBD1 (6 bases). CDR1 and CDR2 from the germline V gene are DFQATT and SNEGSKA (reference sequence). This CDR3 is built from 13 residues. Trimming shortened V by 4 bases and J by 4 bases, and 13 bases separated the two germline ends. The CDR3 loop is CSANEGGIYGYTF. The CDR3 bases are TGCAGTGCTAATGAGGGGGGGATCTATGGCTACACCTTC.

V gene TRBV28 combines with J gene TRBJ2-7; 15 nucleotides match TRBD2. Losses at the gene ends were 10 bases for V and 3 bases for J; bases not matched to a gene: 10. The CDR3 has 16 amino acids. Germline V CDR1 and CDR2: MDHEN, SYDVKM. The DNA for the CDR3 is TGTGCCACCCCAGGACTAGCGGGAGGGCCAGTCTACGAGCAGTACTTC. It translates to CATPGLAGGPVYEQYF.

V gene TRBV4-1 combines with J gene TRBJ1-6, with D possibly TRBD1 on 5 matching bases. The germline CDR1 and CDR2 sequences are MGHRA and YSYEKL. The ends were cut back, 1 base at V and 7 bases at J, with 11 bases in the middle. This CDR3 spans 15 amino acids. CDR3 in amino acids: CASSQGAGPNSPLHF. Written as DNA, the CDR3 is TGCGCCAGCAGCCAAGGGGCAGGGCCCAATTCACCCCTCCACTTT.

This rearrangement joins TRBV7-9 to TRBJ1-6; D not resolved. The germline gives CDR1 SEHNR, CDR2 FQNEAQ (reference sequence). The CDR3 has 14 residues. Trimming removed 1 base at V and 8 bases at J, with 9 bases between. DNA of the CDR3: TGTGCCAGCAGCTTAGGTGGTTCGGATTCACCCCTCCACTTT. Residues: CASSLGGSDSPLHF.

The V call is TRBV27, the J call TRBJ2-7; 7 bases agree with TRBD1. In germline, CDR1 is MNHEY, CDR2 SMNVEV (reference sequence). The CDR3 is 16 residues long. V was pared by 3 bases and J by 2 bases, with 10 bases of the junction left unmatched. CDR3 amino acids: CASSLTGISLPYEQYF. The CDR3 region has the DNA TGTGCCAGCAGTTTGACAGGGATTTCACTTCCCTACGAGCAGTACTTC.

The chain couples TRBV29-1 to TRBJ1-3, with D uncertain. The V end was cut by 0 bases, the J end by 9 bases, with 15 bases between. Germline V lookup: CDR1 SQVTM, CDR2 ANQGSEA. The CDR3 is made up of 14 amino acids. Here the CDR3 reads CSVEDTKSRSTIYF. CDR3 DNA sequence: TGCAGCGTTGAAGATACGAAGAGTCGGAGCACCATATATTTT.

CDR3 sequence (DNA): TGTGCCAGCAGTGAGACAACAGGTCGGGAGAGCTCCTACGAGCAGTACTTC. Translated, it gives CASSETTGRESSYEQYF. This sequence joins TRBV6-1 and TRBJ2-7, with D possibly matching TRBD2 (6 bases). V lost 3 bases and J lost 0, with 18 bases in between. The CDR3 contains 17 residues. The germline V gene has CDR1 MNHNS and CDR2 SASEGT.

The rearrangement uses TRBV11-3 and TRBJ2-1; TRBD1 aligns across 7 bases. V lost 5 bases and J lost 9; bases outside the gene matches: 7. This CDR3 has 13 amino acids. Germline V lookup: CDR1 SGHNT, CDR2 YENEEA. The CDR3 region is CASSLTGVAEQFF. The CDR3 coding sequence is TGTGCCAGCAGCCTAACAGGGGTTGCTGAGCAGTTCTTC.

This chain connects TRBV28 to TRBJ2-1, with TRBD2 matching over 8 bases. CDR1 and CDR2 (germline): MDHEN, SYDVKM. The CDR3 consists of 16 residues. V shed 7 bases and J 1 base; nucleotides not matched to a gene: 9. The CDR3 DNA reads as TGTGCCAGCACTCCAAATGCGGGGGGTTCCTACAATGAGCAGTTCTTC. Its protein product is CASTPNAGGSYNEQFF.

The V and J genes are TRBV6-2 or TRBV6-3 and TRBJ2-7; no firm D call. The germline gives CDR1 MNHEY, CDR2 SVGEGT. The V end was cut by 4 bases, the J end by 3 bases, with 10 bases between. The length of the CDR3 is 13 residues. The CDR3 protein is CASSSEDYYEQYF. DNA for the CDR3: TGTGCCAGCAGTTCCGAGGATTACTACGAGCAGTACTTC.

The CDR3 reads CASSAWTSPQETQYF. The CDR3, as DNA: TGTGCCAGCAGCGCATGGACTAGCCCTCAAGAGACCCAGTACTTC. The chain employs TRBV7-3 and TRBJ2-5; the match to TRBD2 covers 8 bases. J was trimmed by 2 bases and V by 5 bases; bases with no gene match: 7. Germline loops: CDR1 SGHTA, CDR2 FQGTGA. The length of the CDR3 is 15 residues.

V usage is TRBV18 and J usage is TRBJ2-6, with D possibly TRBD1 on 6 matching bases. CDR1 KGHSH and CDR2 LQKENI come from the germline V gene. The CDR3 covers 17 residues. Trimming pared 5 bases from V and 0 bases from J, leaving 14 bases between. CDR3 region: CASSIDRTASGANVLTF. CDR3 nucleotide sequence: TGTGCCAGCTCAATTGACAGGACAGCCTCTGGGGCCAACGTCCTGACTTTC.

This clone appeared once. The chain recombines TRBV19 with TRBJ1-2; D is perhaps TRBD1 (6 bases). Per germline, CDR1 LNHDA and CDR2 SQIVND (reference sequence). V gave up 4 bases and J gave up 0 bases, with 12 bases separating them. The CDR3 totals 15 residues. CDR3 in DNA: TGTGCCAGTAGTACCCTGGCAGGGGCTAACTATGGCTACACCTTC. This gives the protein CASSTLAGANYGYTF. Full variable domain (missing parts from reference TRBV19 and TRBJ1-2): DGGITQSPKYLFRKEGQNVTLSCEQNLNHDAMYWYRQDPGQGLRLIYYSQIVNDFQKGDIAEGYSVSREKKESFPLTVTSAQKNPTAFYLCASSTLAGANYGYTFGSGTRLTVV.

The chain joins TRBV18 to TRBJ2-3; D perhaps matches TRBD1 (5 bases). V lost 4 bases, J lost 5 bases, and 13 bases lay in between. The V gene's germline CDR1 is KGHSH and CDR2 LQKENI. The CDR3 is 14 residues long. This chain's CDR3 is CASSQGMKGDTQYF. The CDR3 coding sequence is TGTGCCAGCTCACAGGGGATGAAGGGAGATACGCAGTATTTT. Full variable domain (outside the CDR3, taken from reference TRBV18 and TRBJ2-3): NAGVMQNPRHLVRRRGQEARLRCSPMKGHSHVYWYRQLPEEGLKFMVYLQKENIIDESGMPKERFSAEFPKEGPSILRIQQVVRGDSAAYFCASSQGMKGDTQYFGPGTRLTVL.

The chain uses TRBV28 and TRBJ2-5; maybe TRBD2 (7 bases). Germline lookup yields CDR1 MDHEN and CDR2 SYDVKM. The germline V and J ends were trimmed by 2 bases and 4 bases, with 17 bases remaining between them. This CDR3 is built from 16 residues. CDR3 nucleotides: TGTGCCAGCAGTTTAAAGGGGGGGGCGGAGAGAGAGACCCAGTACTTC. Translated: CASSLKGGAERETQYF.

J is TRBJ1-2 and V is TRBV5-5; D remains unclear. CDR1 and CDR2 from the germline V gene are SGHKS and YYEKEE (reference sequence). CDR3 length equals 14 residues. Trimming took 0 bases from V and 2 from J, leaving 8 bases between them. CDR3 in DNA: TGTGCCAGCAGCTTGGAGGGAGGGAACTATGGCTACACCTTC. This sequence encodes CASSLEGGNYGYTF. The whole variable domain, filled in from reference TRBV5-5 and TRBJ1-2, reads DAGVTQSPTHLIKTRGQQVTLRCSPISGHKSVSWYQQVLGQGPQFIFQYYEKEERGRGNFPDRFSARQFPNYSSELNVNALLLGDSALYLCASSLEGGNYGYTFGSGTRLTVV.

V is TRBV5-1 and J is TRBJ2-7; weak D call: TRBD1 (6 bases). Deletions cut 0 bases from V and 2 bases from J, with 12 bases between. This CDR3 comprises 15 residues. Germline CDR1 and CDR2: SGHRS and YFSETQ. CDR3 in amino acids: CASSLGVTGAYEQYF. The CDR3 DNA sequence: TGCGCCAGCAGCTTGGGAGTGACAGGAGCCTACGAGCAGTACTTC.

V and J are TRBV7-9 and TRBJ2-5; D is uncertain. The CDR3 extends over 11 amino acids. V was shortened by 5 bases and J by 5 bases, with 6 bases between the two germline ends. The V gene's germline CDR1 is SEHNR and CDR2 FQNEAQ (reference sequence). CDR3 in amino acids: CASSPRETQYF. The CDR3 DNA reads as TGTGCCAGCAGCCCCCGGGAGACCCAGTACTTC. The full variable domain, in which reference TRBV7-9 and TRBJ2-5 provide the parts outside the CDR3, is DTGVSQNPRHKITKRGQNVTFRCDPISEHNRLYWYRQTLGQGPEFLTYFQNEAQLEKSRLLSDRFSAERPKGSFSTLEIQRTEQGDSAMYLCASSPRETQYFGPGTRLLVL.

The chain links TRBV6-5 to TRBJ2-2, with a possible D match to TRBD2 (5 bases). The CDR3 consists of 15 residues. Trimming took 0 bases from V and 7 from J, leaving 12 bases between them. CDR1 and CDR2 from the germline V gene are MNHEY and SVGAGI. DNA for the CDR3: TGTGCCAGCAGTTACTCGACGGGAAAAGGCGGGGAGCTGTTTTTT. Amino acids: CASSYSTGKGGELFF.

The chain carries TRBV6-5 and TRBJ2-7; D perhaps matches TRBD1 (6 bases). CDR3 length: 13 amino acids. Germline V lookup: CDR1 MNHEY, CDR2 SVGAGI. V lost 8 bases to trimming and J lost 6 bases, with 17 bases between them. The CDR3 loop reads CASFQGTGGEQYF. Written as DNA, the CDR3 is TGTGCCAGCTTTCAGGGGACGGGTGGCGAGCAGTACTTC.

The count of this clone is one. V usage is TRBV2 and J usage is TRBJ2-7; D ambiguous. The V gene lost 4 bases and the J gene lost 4 bases, with 8 bases spanning the gap. Per the germline V gene, CDR1 is SNHLY and CDR2 is FYNNEI. This CDR3 has 12 residues. The CDR3 here is CASSASLYEQYF. In DNA form, the CDR3 reads TGTGCCAGCAGTGCCTCCCTATACGAGCAGTACTTC.

V gene TRBV24-1 combines with J gene TRBJ1-2, with TRBD1 matching 8 bases. The length of the CDR3 is 14 residues. Trimming took 3 bases from V and 4 from J; bases not matched to a gene: 3. CDR1 and CDR2 from the germline V gene are KGHDR and SFDVKD. The CDR3: CATSDDRGAYGYTF. CDR3 nucleotides: TGTGCCACCAGTGATGACAGGGGCGCCTATGGCTACACCTTC.

The gene calls are TRBV19 and TRBJ2-7; TRBD2 agrees at 8 bases. Germline lookup yields CDR1 LNHDA and CDR2 SQIVND (reference sequence). V lost 3 bases, J lost 3 bases, and 16 bases stayed unmatched. CDR3 length: 18 amino acids. The CDR3 coding sequence is TGTGCCAGTAGTATTGGGTCCCAGCTTAGCGGGACCATCTACGAGCAGTACTTC. This sequence encodes CASSIGSQLSGTIYEQYF. Drawing the rest from reference TRBV19 and TRBJ2-7, the complete variable domain is DGGITQSPKYLFRKEGQNVTLSCEQNLNHDAMYWYRQDPGQGLRLIYYSQIVNDFQKGDIAEGYSVSREKKESFPLTVTSAQKNPTAFYLCASSIGSQLSGTIYEQYFGPGTRLTVT.

The sample holds one count of this clone. V is TRBV6-2 or TRBV6-3 and J is TRBJ2-2, with TRBD2 as a possible D gene (6 bases). This CDR3 is 17 amino acids long. The ends were cut back, 6 bases at V and 3 bases at J, with 20 bases in the middle. CDR1 and CDR2 (germline): MNHEY, SVGEGT. Here the CDR3 reads CASSDLRWGEDTGELFF. In nucleotides, the CDR3 is TGTGCCAGCAGCGACCTGAGGTGGGGGGAGGACACCGGGGAGCTGTTTTTT.